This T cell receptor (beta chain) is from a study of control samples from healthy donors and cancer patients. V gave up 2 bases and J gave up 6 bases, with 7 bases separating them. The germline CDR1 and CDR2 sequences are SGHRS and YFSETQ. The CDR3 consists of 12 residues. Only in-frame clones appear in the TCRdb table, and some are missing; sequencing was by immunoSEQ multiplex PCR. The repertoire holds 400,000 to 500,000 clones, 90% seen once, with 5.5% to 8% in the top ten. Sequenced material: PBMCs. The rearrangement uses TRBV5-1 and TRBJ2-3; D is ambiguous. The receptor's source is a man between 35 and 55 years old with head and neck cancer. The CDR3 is CASSFRPDTQYF. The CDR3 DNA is TGCGCCAGCAGCTTCCGACCGGATACGCAGTATTTT.